The rows below give T cell receptor beta chains drawn from one sample of a study of T cells after yellow fever vaccination. TCRdb reanalysed the 5' RACE reads using MiXCR and keeps one entry per CDR3 protein. The sample holds fewer than 450,000 distinct CDR3 sequences, under 5% seen once. Sequences were derived from PBMCs, sampled 5 days after the yellow fever booster vaccination. These receptors all stem from a man younger than 35 who received the YFV17D yellow fever vaccine. Each CDR3 is given with its conserved first and last residue. Fields, in order: J gene, clone size, D gene, V gene, CDR3 DNA, CDR3 protein. D genes are given only for firm matches. Clone size is given for some rows only: seen once, a few or many times, or a class if the clone is expanded.

TRBJ1-3 - - TRBV2 TGTGCCAGCAGTGAGGGACGGCGAGGAAACACCATATATTTT CASSEGRRGNTIYF
TRBJ2-7 few TRBD2 TRBV20-1 TGCAGTGCTAACCGACTAGCGGGGGAGCAGTACTTC CSANRLAGEQYF
TRBJ1-1 - - TRBV6-1 TGTGCCAGCAGTGAACGGGGATTAGGAGCCACTGAAGCTTTCTTT CASSERGLGATEAFF
TRBJ2-1 - TRBD1 TRBV18 TGTGCCAGCTCACTGGGACAGGGGAAGAACAATGAGCAGTTCTTC CASSLGQGKNNEQFF
TRBJ1-1 many - TRBV7-2 TGTGCCAGCAGCTTACCTGCGAACACTGAAGCTTTCTTT CASSLPANTEAFF
TRBJ2-5 - - TRBV4-2 TGTGCCAGCAGCCAAACTAGCCATGATGAGACCCAGTACTTC CASSQTSHDETQYF
TRBJ1-5 few - TRBV21-1 TGTGCCAACGGACGGGACCCGCAGCCCCAGCATTTT CANGRDPQPQHF
TRBJ2-7 few - TRBV6-1 TGTGCCAGCAGTGATTTACGGAGGGACGAGCAGTACTTC CASSDLRRDEQYF
TRBJ2-1 - - TRBV24-1 TGTGCCACCAGTGTCGGGGGGCCAGGCAATGAGCAGTTCTTC CATSVGGPGNEQFF
TRBJ1-5 few - TRBV12-3/TRBV12-4 TGTGCCAGCAGCTATGACGGCCAGCGGCCCCAGCATTTT CASSYDGQRPQHF
TRBJ2-1 - - TRBV12-3/TRBV12-4 - CASSSSTSAYNEQFF
TRBJ2-2 - - TRBV7-9 TGTGCCAGCAGCATCAGACAGACGAACACCGGGGAGCTGTTTTTT CASSIRQTNTGELFF
TRBJ2-7 - TRBD1 TRBV29-1 TGCAGCGCCAAGGGACAGGGAATCTCCTACGAGCAGTACTTC CSAKGQGISYEQYF
TRBJ2-7 - - TRBV30 TGTGCCTGGCTGGGGAAAGGGTCCTACGAGCAGTACTTC CAWLGKGSYEQYF
TRBJ2-2 many - TRBV7-3 TGTGCCAGCAGCGTGGGTCAGGGAAGCACCGGGGAGCTGTTTTTT CASSVGQGSTGELFF
TRBJ2-1 many - TRBV5-1 TGCGCCAGCAGCTTGATGGGGTTGTACAATGAGCAGTTCTTC CASSLMGLYNEQFF
TRBJ1-1 - - TRBV20-1 TGCAGTGCTGGAGATACGAACCGGGCAACGAACACTGAAGCTTTCTTT CSAGDTNRATNTEAFF
TRBJ2-1 - - TRBV12-3/TRBV12-4 TGTGCCAGCTGTCAGGGTTCCTACAATGAGCAGTTCTTC CASCQGSYNEQFF
TRBJ1-6 few - TRBV24-1 TGTGCCACCAGTGCGGGGTCATCACCCCTCCACTTT CATSAGSSPLHF
TRBJ1-1 few - TRBV11-2 TGTGCCAGCAGCTTAGTGGCCAGGAGCGCTGAAGCTTTCTTT CASSLVARSAEAFF
TRBJ1-2 - - TRBV7-8 TGTGCCAGCAGCTCTCGGGGGGGTGGCTACACCTTC CASSSRGGGYTF
TRBJ2-1 - - TRBV28 TGTGCCAGCAGCATCCCCAATGAGCAGTTCTTC CASSIPNEQFF
TRBJ2-7 - - TRBV4-1 TGCGCCAGCAGCCAAGATCTGGCAGGGGCGAGGTACGAGCAGTACTTC CASSQDLAGARYEQYF